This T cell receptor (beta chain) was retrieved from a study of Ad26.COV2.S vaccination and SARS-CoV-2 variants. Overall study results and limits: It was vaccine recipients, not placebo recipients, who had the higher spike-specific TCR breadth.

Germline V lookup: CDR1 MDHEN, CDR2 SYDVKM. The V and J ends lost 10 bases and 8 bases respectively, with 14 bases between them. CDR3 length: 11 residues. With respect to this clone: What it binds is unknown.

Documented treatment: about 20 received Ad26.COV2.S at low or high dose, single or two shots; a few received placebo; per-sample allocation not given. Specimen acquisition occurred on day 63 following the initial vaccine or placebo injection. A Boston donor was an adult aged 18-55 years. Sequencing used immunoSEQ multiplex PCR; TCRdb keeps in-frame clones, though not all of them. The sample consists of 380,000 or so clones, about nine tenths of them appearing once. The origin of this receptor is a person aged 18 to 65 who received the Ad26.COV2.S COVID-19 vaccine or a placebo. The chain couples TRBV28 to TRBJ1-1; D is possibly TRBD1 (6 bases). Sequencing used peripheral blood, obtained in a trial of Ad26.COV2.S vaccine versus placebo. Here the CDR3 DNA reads TGTGCCACCACCGACAGGCAAGAAGCTTTCTTT. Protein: CATTDRQEAFF.